These T cell receptor beta chains were read from a single sample in a study of T cell responses to AZD1222 COVID-19 vaccine. Assay used: immunoSEQ multiplex PCR; TCRdb lists only in-frame clones, some missing. The sample holds 130,000 or so clones; around 92% are singletons and the top ten take about 2.1%. The sequencing here drew on peripheral blood, taken 28 days after the second AZD1222 dose. The receptors originated from an adult who received the AZD1222 COVID-19 vaccine. Both conserved end residues are part of each CDR3. The order of the fields is D gene, clone size, J gene, V gene, CDR3 protein, CDR3 DNA. A D gene is named only where the DNA matches it firmly. Not all rows give a size; the values are once, few, many and, for expanded clones, a class.

NA	NA	TRBJ2-3	TRBV29-1	CSVEEGRDTQYF	TGCAGCGTTGAAGAAGGTAGAGATACGCAGTATTTT
TRBD1	NA	TRBJ1-1	TRBV2	CASSEGTGSNTEAFF	TGTGCCAGCAGTGAAGGGACAGGTTCGAACACTGAAGCTTTCTTT
NA	NA	TRBJ2-5	TRBV7-2	CASSPEVGETQYF	TGTGCCAGCAGCCCGGAGGTTGGAGAGACCCAGTACTTC
TRBD2	NA	TRBJ2-1	TRBV5-4	CASSLPGTRSYNEQFF	TGTGCCAGCAGCCTCCCCGGGACTAGATCCTACAATGAGCAGTTCTTC
NA	NA	TRBJ1-6	TRBV2	CASSDDGEGSPLHF	TGTGCCAGCAGTGATGACGGTGAGGGTTCACCCCTCCACTTT
TRBD1	NA	TRBJ2-1	TRBV18	CASSPGQSDEQFF	TGTGCCAGCTCACCGGGACAGTCCGATGAGCAGTTCTTC
NA	NA	TRBJ1-5	TRBV19	CASSTGTVIDQPQHF	TGTGCCAGTAGTACCGGGACGGTGATAGATCAGCCCCAGCATTTT
TRBD1	NA	TRBJ1-2	TRBV30	CACSRGTGSLGAF	TGTGCCTGTTCGAGAGGGACAGGCTCACTTGGCGCCTTC
TRBD2	NA	TRBJ2-7	TRBV7-2	CASSPGLAGELSYEQYF	TGTGCCAGCAGCCCGGGACTAGCGGGGGAACTGTCCTACGAGCAGTACTTC
NA	NA	TRBJ1-1	TRBV29-1	CSAQNTEAFF	TGCAGCGCTCAGAACACTGAAGCTTTCTTT
NA	NA	TRBJ2-5	TRBV3-1/TRBV3-2	CASSQRGETQYF	TGTGCCAGCAGCCAGAGAGGGGAGACCCAGTACTTC
TRBD1	NA	TRBJ1-6	TRBV10-3	CAIRGQGNSPLHF	TGTGCCATCCGGGGACAGGGAAATTCACCCCTCCACTTT
TRBD1	NA	TRBJ1-1	TRBV28	CASSLWSSGTEAFF	TGTGCCAGCAGTTTATGGAGCAGCGGGACAGAGGCTTTCTTT
NA	NA	TRBJ1-1	TRBV12-3/TRBV12-4	CASRRLTEAFF	TGTGCCAGCAGGAGGCTCACTGAAGCTTTCTTT
NA	few	TRBJ2-1	TRBV2	CASSARRGKNEQFF	TGTGCCAGCAGTGCCCGGAGGGGAAAGAATGAGCAGTTCTTC
TRBD2	once	TRBJ2-1	TRBV7-3	CASSLAGVAEQFF	TGTGCCAGCAGCTTAGCGGGAGTTGCTGAGCAGTTCTTC
TRBD1	NA	TRBJ2-2	TRBV5-1	CASGTGSNTGELFF	TGCGCCAGCGGGACAGGCTCGAACACCGGGGAGCTGTTTTTT
NA	NA	TRBJ1-1	TRBV19	CASSIIGQGRTEAFF	TGTGCCAGTAGTATTATAGGTCAGGGGCGTACTGAAGCTTTCTTT
TRBD2	NA	TRBJ2-1	TRBV5-1	CASSLRSLAGTYNEQFF	TGCGCCAGCAGCTTGAGGTCACTAGCGGGGACCTACAATGAGCAGTTCTTC
NA	NA	TRBJ1-4	TRBV30	CAWNIGSPGEKLFF	TGTGCCTGGAACATCGGCTCCCCGGGTGAAAAACTGTTTTTT
NA	NA	TRBJ1-5	TRBV6-1	CASREQTGRSGQPQHF	TGTGCCAGCAGGGAACAAACCGGGAGATCGGGCCAGCCCCAGCATTTT
NA	NA	TRBJ2-1	TRBV5-4	CASSLAPGLRTYNEQFF	TGTGCCAGCAGCTTGGCCCCGGGACTCCGAACTTACAATGAGCAGTTCTTC
NA	NA	TRBJ2-5	TRBV6-5	CATGRVQQETQYF	TGTGCCACCGGAAGGGTACAGCAAGAGACCCAGTACTTC
TRBD1	NA	TRBJ1-6	TRBV2	CARRQGESPLHF	TGTGCCAGAAGACAGGGGGAATCACCCCTCCACTTT
NA	NA	TRBJ1-3	TRBV5-1	CASSLASLTGSGNTIYF	TGCGCCAGCAGCTTAGCTAGCCTGACAGGCTCTGGAAACACCATATATTTT
NA	NA	TRBJ2-1	TRBV11-3	CASSHYNEQFF	TGTGCCAGCAGCCACTACAATGAGCAGTTCTTC
TRBD1	NA	TRBJ1-2	TRBV24-1	CATSPGQGDYGYTF	TGTGCCACCAGTCCGGGACAGGGAGACTATGGCTACACCTTC
TRBD1	NA	TRBJ1-1	TRBV6-5	CASSRDRVNTEAFF	TGTGCCAGCAGTCGGGACAGGGTGAACACTGAAGCTTTCTTT
NA	NA	TRBJ1-5	TRBV12-3/TRBV12-4	CASSLGRAQPQHF	TGTGCCAGCAGTTTAGGGCGTGCTCAGCCCCAGCATTTT
NA	NA	TRBJ1-4	TRBV14	CASSQGDSPNEKLFF	TGTGCCAGCAGCCAAGGAGACAGTCCAAATGAAAAACTGTTTTTT
NA	NA	TRBJ2-3	TRBV20-1	CSASPTWGHPSTDTQYF	TGCAGTGCTAGTCCGACCTGGGGACACCCTAGCACAGATACGCAGTATTTT
NA	once	TRBJ2-2	TRBV27	CASSKTGGITGELFF	TGTGCCAGCAGCAAGACAGGAGGTATCACCGGGGAGCTGTTTTTT
TRBD2	few	TRBJ2-3	TRBV29-1	CSVLSASGTPDTQYF	TGCAGCGTTCTTTCGGCTAGCGGGACCCCAGATACGCAGTATTTT
TRBD2	NA	TRBJ2-1	TRBV5-1	CASASGGPEQFF	TGCGCCAGCGCTAGCGGGGGGCCCGAGCAGTTCTTC
NA	NA	TRBJ2-1	TRBV6-6	CASSYGGGINEQFF	TGTGCCAGCAGTTACGGCGGGGGCATCAATGAGCAGTTCTTC
NA	NA	TRBJ1-5	TRBV19	CASSISLGARGNQPQHF	TGTGCCAGTAGTATAAGTCTGGGGGCCCGGGGCAATCAGCCCCAGCATTTT
TRBD1	NA	TRBJ2-5	TRBV6-5	CASSSGTGNQETQYF	TGTGCCAGCAGCTCCGGGACAGGGAACCAAGAGACCCAGTACTTC
TRBD1	NA	TRBJ1-1	TRBV5-1	CASSLGPNRGNTEAFF	TGCGCCAGCAGCTTGGGGCCGAACAGGGGGAACACTGAAGCTTTCTTT
NA	NA	TRBJ2-6	TRBV15	CATSSPQPGANVLTF	TGTGCCACCAGCAGTCCGCAGCCTGGGGCCAACGTCCTGACTTTC
NA	NA	TRBJ1-1	TRBV12-3/TRBV12-4	CASSPDSRAEAFF	TGTGCCAGCAGTCCGGACAGCCGGGCTGAAGCTTTCTTT
TRBD1	NA	TRBJ1-1	TRBV5-1	CASSSGQGFTEAFF	TGCGCCAGCAGCTCGGGACAGGGTTTCACTGAAGCTTTCTTT
NA	NA	TRBJ2-1	TRBV7-2	CASSSRIGGEQFF	TGTGCCAGCAGCTCCCGTATCGGGGGTGAGCAGTTCTTC
TRBD2	once	TRBJ2-2	TRBV10-3	CAISGTSGGADTGELFF	TGTGCCATCAGCGGGACTAGCGGGGGGGCCGACACCGGGGAGCTGTTTTTT
NA	NA	TRBJ2-1	TRBV11-2	CASSLAGVLGNEQFF	TGTGCCAGCAGCTTAGCTGGAGTCTTGGGGAATGAGCAGTTCTTC
TRBD1	medium-sized	TRBJ1-2	TRBV9	CASSAGTANYGYTF	TGTGCCAGCAGCGCAGGGACAGCTAACTATGGCTACACCTTC
NA	NA	TRBJ1-5	TRBV7-2	CASSLAGVRNQPQHF	TGTGCCAGCAGCTTAGCAGGGGTACGCAATCAGCCCCAGCATTTT
TRBD2	NA	TRBJ2-1	TRBV7-3	CASSGSRTSQQFF	TGTGCCAGCAGCGGCAGCCGGACTAGCCAGCAGTTCTTC
NA	NA	TRBJ1-6	TRBV30	CAWSVSGNSPLHF	TGTGCCTGGAGTGTATCCGGGAATTCACCCCTCCACTTT